This T cell receptor (beta chain) was identified in a study of early T cells in non-severe SARS-CoV-2 infection. This clonotype came up many times. CDR1 is MNHEY and CDR2 is SMNVEV in the germline V gene (reference sequence). The CDR3 sequence is 15 residues long. Trimming cost V 8 bases and J 5 bases; bases outside gene matches: 6. The TCR library protocol attached unique molecular identifiers to the individual cDNA molecules. TCRdb recomputed calls from the 5' RACE reads with MiXCR, one row per CDR3 protein. The sample holds tens of thousands of distinct CDR3 sequences, over 4.5% seen once. The chain carries TRBV27 and TRBJ2-5; 15 bases line up with TRBD2. This sequence was found in an adult who was a healthcare worker with PCR-confirmed SARS-CoV-2 infection or an uninfected control (not recorded which). Material: whole blood. Written as DNA, the CDR3 is TGTGCCAGCCGATGGACTAGCGGGAGGGAGGAGACCCAGTACTTC. Its translation: CASRWTSGREETQYF.